The 22 T cell receptor beta chains presented below share a single source sample, sequenced in a study of cytomegalovirus exposure and HLA in healthy donors. Primers included in the PCR were 60 Vbeta and 13 Jbeta primers. Here immunoSEQ multiplex PCR was the method, and the copy in TCRdb shows in-frame clones only, minus some. The sample carries some 150,000 clones, roughly 80% recorded once. Sequencing was performed on PBMCs. Source of these receptors: a female donor in good health and CMV-seronegative.

The chain recombines TRBV7-2 with TRBJ2-7; D might be TRBD2 (5 bases). The CDR3 contains 15 residues. Germline lookup yields CDR1 SGHTA and CDR2 FQGNSA. The V end was cut by 2 bases, the J end by 3 bases, with 14 bases between. CDR3 residues: CASSLLPGRGYEQYF. In nucleotides, the CDR3 is TGTGCCAGCAGCTTACTCCCCGGTCGGGGCTACGAGCAGTACTTC.

The chain employs TRBV5-1 and TRBJ2-1; tentative D call: TRBD1 (5 bases). This CDR3 is built from 15 residues. The V gene lost 4 bases and the J gene lost 0 bases, with 11 bases spanning the gap. Looked up from germline, CDR1 is SGHRS and CDR2 is YFSETQ. The CDR3 nucleotides are TGCGCCAGCAGCCCCGACAGCAGCTCCTACAATGAGCAGTTCTTC. This codes for CASSPDSSSYNEQFF.

The J gene is TRBJ1-1, the V gene TRBV7-2; D is unclear. Germline V gene data show CDR1 as SGHTA and CDR2 as FQGNSA. The CDR3 is 11 amino acids. The V end lost 2 bases, the J end lost 7 bases, and 5 bases lay between the germline ends. The CDR3 sequence is CASSLSLEAFF. The CDR3, as DNA: TGTGCCAGCAGCTTAAGCCTTGAAGCTTTCTTT.

CDR3 sequence: CASSPGGSGNTGELFF. The CDR3 DNA follows: TGTGCCAGCAGCCCTGGGGGTAGCGGGAACACCGGGGAGCTGTTTTTT. The chain uses TRBV11-3 and TRBJ2-2; D may be TRBD2 (6 bases). This CDR3 spans 16 amino acids. Germline CDR1 reads SGHNT; CDR2 reads YENEEA. Trimming cost V 5 bases and J 1 base, with 14 bases left between them.

This clone appeared once. This chain links TRBV30 with TRBJ1-2; 7 bases match TRBD1. This CDR3 contains 12 residues. Per the germline V gene, CDR1 is GTSNPN and CDR2 is SVGIG (reference sequence). V lost 5 bases and J lost 4; bases outside the gene matches: 4. The DNA of the CDR3 is TGTGCCTGGGCTGGACAGGTCTATGGCTACACCTTC. This encodes CAWAGQVYGYTF.

The chain joins TRBV6-1 to TRBJ1-2, with D hard to call. Germline V lookup: CDR1 MNHNS, CDR2 SASEGT. The germline V and J ends were trimmed by 5 bases and 3 bases, with 10 bases remaining between them. This CDR3 is built from 13 residues. CDR3 bases: TGTGCCAGCAGTCTCGAAGGAGACTATGGCTACACCTTC. Translating it yields CASSLEGDYGYTF.

The V call is TRBV19, the J call TRBJ2-1, with TRBD2 identical over 8 bases. The J segment lost 2 bases and the V segment lost 3 bases, leaving 3 bases of the junction unmatched. This CDR3 has 15 residues. From germline, CDR1 is LNHDA and CDR2 SQIVND (reference sequence). CDR3 loop: CASSMASGPYNEQFF. In nucleotides, the CDR3 is TGTGCCAGTAGTATGGCTAGCGGGCCCTACAATGAGCAGTTCTTC. The entire variable domain, with the rest obtained from reference TRBV19 and TRBJ2-1, is as follows: DGGITQSPKYLFRKEGQNVTLSCEQNLNHDAMYWYRQDPGQGLRLIYYSQIVNDFQKGDIAEGYSVSREKKESFPLTVTSAQKNPTAFYLCASSMASGPYNEQFFGPGTRLTVL.

The V and J genes are TRBV5-1 and TRBJ1-2; tentatively, D is TRBD1 (6 bases). The germline gives CDR1 SGHRS, CDR2 YFSETQ. The CDR3 runs 15 residues. V gave up 4 bases and J gave up 5 bases, with 18 bases separating them. The CDR3 spells CASSPDPQGNYGYTF. The CDR3, as DNA: TGCGCCAGCAGCCCGGATCCACAGGGTAATTATGGCTACACCTTC. Full variable domain (missing parts from reference TRBV5-1 and TRBJ1-2): KAGVTQTPRYLIKTRGQQVTLSCSPISGHRSVSWYQQTPGQGLQFLFEYFSETQRNKGNFPGRFSGRQFSNSRSEMNVSTLELGDSALYLCASSPDPQGNYGYTFGSGTRLTVV.

This chain connects TRBV28 to TRBJ1-5, with a tentative D call TRBD1 (5 bases). V lost 3 bases and J 15 bases, leaving 15 bases between the germline ends. Germline assignment: CDR1 MDHEN and CDR2 SYDVKM. The CDR3 sequence is 12 residues long. CDR3 region: CASSFATVVLHF. CDR3 DNA sequence: TGTGCCAGCAGTTTCGCGACAGTTGTGTTGCATTTT.

This chain links TRBV7-9 with TRBJ2-2; 9 bases match TRBD2. Germline assignment: CDR1 SEHNR and CDR2 FQNEAQ (reference sequence). The J segment lost 1 base and the V segment lost 7 bases, leaving 13 bases of the junction unmatched. The CDR3 is made up of 18 amino acids. CDR3 sequence (DNA): TGTGCCAGCAACCGAGGGCTAGCGGGATTAAAGAACACCGGGGAGCTGTTTTTT. Its protein product is CASNRGLAGLKNTGELFF.

The chain uses TRBV4-3 and TRBJ1-2, with TRBD1 matching over 7 bases. Trimming took 0 bases from V and 4 from J; bases not matched to a gene: 8. Germline loops: CDR1 LGHNA, CDR2 YSLEER. This CDR3 is built from 16 residues. The CDR3: CASSQDLRDRVYGYTF. The CDR3 DNA sequence: TGCGCCAGCAGCCAAGATCTACGGGACAGAGTCTATGGCTACACCTTC.

The rearrangement links TRBV5-5 to TRBJ1-2, with 7 bases matching TRBD1. Trimming cost V 0 bases and J 11 bases; bases outside gene matches: 10. The CDR3 is 14 amino acids. Germline CDR1 is SGHKS and CDR2 is YYEKEE (reference sequence). The CDR3 DNA is TGTGCCAGCAGCTTGGTTTTTCAGGGACAGTCTTACACCTTC. Its translation: CASSLVFQGQSYTF.

The J gene is TRBJ2-3, the V gene TRBV19; 8 bases map to TRBD1. CDR3 length: 13 residues. Per the germline V gene, CDR1 is LNHDA and CDR2 is SQIVND (reference sequence). V lost 7 bases to trimming and J lost 4 bases; unmatched junction nucleotides: 4. Written as DNA, the CDR3 is TGTGCCAGTAACAGGGGGTGGGCAGATACGCAGTATTTT. This gives the protein CASNRGWADTQYF.

The chain uses TRBV7-2 and TRBJ1-6, with D possibly being TRBD1 (5 bases). The CDR3 spans 13 residues. From germline, CDR1 is SGHTA and CDR2 FQGNSA. Trimming left V 4 bases short and J 8 bases short, with 9 bases between. The CDR3 sequence is CASSSRTHSPLHF. CDR3 DNA: TGTGCCAGCAGCTCCCGGACACATTCACCCCTCCACTTT.

The rearrangement links TRBV20-1 to TRBJ1-2; D unclear. The CDR3 sequence is 9 residues long. Trimming took 5 bases from V and 8 from J, leaving 6 bases between them. CDR1 is DFQATT and CDR2 is SNEGSKA in the germline V gene (reference sequence). For the CDR3, the DNA is TGCAGTGCTCTAAGCGGCTACACCTTC. This encodes CSALSGYTF.

The chain combines TRBV5-1 with TRBJ2-5; D is possibly TRBD2 (6 bases). The V gene lost 3 bases and the J gene lost 2 bases, with 8 bases spanning the gap. This CDR3 comprises 13 residues. Germline V CDR1 and CDR2: SGHRS, YFSETQ. CDR3 DNA: TGCGCCAGCAGCTATGGGACTCAAGAGACCCAGTACTTC. Protein sequence: CASSYGTQETQYF.

This chain connects TRBV5-5 to TRBJ2-1; a weak D match, TRBD1 (6 bases). The CDR3 runs 15 residues. Germline V gives CDR1 SGHKS, CDR2 YYEKEE (reference sequence). V was clipped by 2 bases and J by 2 bases, with 11 bases between them. The CDR3 nucleotides read TGTGCCAGCAGCTTCCAGGGGTCTACCTACAATGAGCAGTTCTTC. Translation: CASSFQGSTYNEQFF.

The rearrangement links TRBV7-2 to TRBJ1-2, with 7 bases that match TRBD1. In germline, CDR1 is SGHTA, CDR2 FQGNSA. J was trimmed by 7 bases and V by 0 bases; bases with no gene match: 5. The CDR3 has 14 amino acids. CDR3 amino acids: CASSLAGGAGGYTF. The CDR3 DNA sequence: TGTGCCAGCAGCTTAGCAGGGGGCGCGGGTGGCTACACCTTC.

In its sample, this clone was seen once. V is TRBV6-5 and J is TRBJ1-3; D is unclear. In germline, CDR1 is MNHEY, CDR2 SVGAGI. The CDR3 totals 15 residues. V lost 3 bases and J 2 bases, leaving 11 bases between the germline ends. CDR3: CASSYHVEAGNTIYF. The CDR3 coding sequence is TGTGCCAGCAGTTATCATGTGGAGGCTGGAAACACCATATATTTT.

The sample holds one count of this clone. The chain employs TRBV4-3 and TRBJ2-7; 12 bases are a match to TRBD2. Looked up from germline, CDR1 is LGHNA and CDR2 is YSLEER. The CDR3 loop spans 17 amino acids. V lost 1 base, J lost 4 bases, and 8 bases stayed unmatched. The CDR3 DNA follows: TGCGCCAGCAGCCAAGGGAGCCTAGCGGGGGGGCAATACGAGCAGTACTTC. As protein: CASSQGSLAGGQYEQYF.

This clone appeared a single time. V usage is TRBV19 and J usage is TRBJ2-7; perhaps TRBD2 as D (5 bases). Trimming cost V 5 bases and J 2 bases, with 16 bases left between them. The CDR3 covers 15 residues. The V gene's germline CDR1 is LNHDA and CDR2 SQIVND (reference sequence). In DNA, the CDR3 is TGTGCCAGTAGTCCGTCTCGGACTCCTACCTACGAGCAGTACTTC. Translating gives CASSPSRTPTYEQYF.

This rearrangement joins TRBV25-1 to TRBJ2-7; D unresolved. The germline CDR1 and CDR2 sequences are MGHDK and SYGVNS. This CDR3 contains 15 residues. Trimming pared 3 bases from V and 1 base from J, leaving 13 bases between. CDR3 amino acids: CASSEVIAPSYEQYF. CDR3 DNA sequence: TGTGCCAGCAGTGAGGTCATAGCCCCTTCCTACGAGCAGTACTTC.